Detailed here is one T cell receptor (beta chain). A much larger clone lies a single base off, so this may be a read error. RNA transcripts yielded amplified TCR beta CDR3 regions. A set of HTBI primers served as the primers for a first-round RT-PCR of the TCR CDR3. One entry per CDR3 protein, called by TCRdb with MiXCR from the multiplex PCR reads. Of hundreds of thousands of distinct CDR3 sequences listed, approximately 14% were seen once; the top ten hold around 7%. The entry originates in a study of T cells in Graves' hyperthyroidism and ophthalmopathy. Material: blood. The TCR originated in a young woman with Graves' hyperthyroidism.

The CDR3 DNA sequence: TGTGCCAGCAGCCCCCATGGCTGGGACAGGGGGTCCCACGAGCAGTACTTC. The encoded protein is CASSPHGWDRGSHEQYF. This sequence joins TRBV9 and TRBJ2-7; 11 bases are shared with TRBD1. This CDR3 is built from 17 residues. Germline V gives CDR1 SGDLS, CDR2 YYNGEE. After removal of 4 bases from V and 5 bases from J, the junction contained 14 bases not matched to a gene.